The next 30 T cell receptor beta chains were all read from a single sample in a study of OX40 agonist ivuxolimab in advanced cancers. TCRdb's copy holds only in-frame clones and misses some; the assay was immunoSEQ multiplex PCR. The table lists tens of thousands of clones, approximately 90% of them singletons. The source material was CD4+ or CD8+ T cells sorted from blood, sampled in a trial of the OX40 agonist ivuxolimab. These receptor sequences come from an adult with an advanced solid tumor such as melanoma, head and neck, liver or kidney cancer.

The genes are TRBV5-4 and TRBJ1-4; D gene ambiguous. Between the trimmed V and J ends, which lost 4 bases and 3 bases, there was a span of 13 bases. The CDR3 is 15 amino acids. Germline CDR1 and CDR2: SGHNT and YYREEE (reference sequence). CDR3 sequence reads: CASSPALGSNEKLFF. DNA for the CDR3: TGTGCCAGCAGCCCCGCATTGGGGTCTAATGAAAAACTGTTTTTT.

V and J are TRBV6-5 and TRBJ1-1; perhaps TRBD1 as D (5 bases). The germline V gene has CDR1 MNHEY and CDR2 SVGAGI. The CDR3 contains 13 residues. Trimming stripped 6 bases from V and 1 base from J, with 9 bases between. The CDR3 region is CASRGLGNTEAFF. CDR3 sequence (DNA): TGTGCCAGCAGGGGGCTTGGGAACACTGAAGCTTTCTTT.

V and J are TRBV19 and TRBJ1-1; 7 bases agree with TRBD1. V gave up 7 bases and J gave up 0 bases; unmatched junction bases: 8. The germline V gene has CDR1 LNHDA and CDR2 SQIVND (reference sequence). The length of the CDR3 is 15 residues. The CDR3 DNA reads TGTGCCAGTAATAAAAAAGGGACAGTGAACACTGAAGCTTTCTTT. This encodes CASNKKGTVNTEAFF.

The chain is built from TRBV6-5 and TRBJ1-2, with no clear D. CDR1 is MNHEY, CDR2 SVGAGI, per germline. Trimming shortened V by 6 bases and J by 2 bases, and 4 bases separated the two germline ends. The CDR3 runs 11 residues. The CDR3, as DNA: TGTGCCAGCAGCCTCAACTATGGCTACACCTTC. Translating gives CASSLNYGYTF.

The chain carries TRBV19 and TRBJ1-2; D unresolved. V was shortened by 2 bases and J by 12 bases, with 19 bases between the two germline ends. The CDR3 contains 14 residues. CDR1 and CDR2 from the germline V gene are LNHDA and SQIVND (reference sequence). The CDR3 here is CASSISPQYAFHTF. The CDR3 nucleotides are TGTGCCAGTAGTATATCCCCACAGTATGCCTTCCACACCTTC.

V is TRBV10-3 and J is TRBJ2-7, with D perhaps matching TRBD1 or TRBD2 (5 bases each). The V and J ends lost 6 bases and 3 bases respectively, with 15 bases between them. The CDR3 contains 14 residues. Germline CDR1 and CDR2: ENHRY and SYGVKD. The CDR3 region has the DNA TGTGCCATCAGCCCAACCGGGACGGACTACGAGCAGTACTTC. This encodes CAISPTGTDYEQYF.

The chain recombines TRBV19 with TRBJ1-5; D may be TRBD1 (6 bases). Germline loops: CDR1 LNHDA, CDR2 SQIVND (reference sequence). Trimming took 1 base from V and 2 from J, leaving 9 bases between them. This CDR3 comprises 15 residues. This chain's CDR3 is CASSIVAGGNQPQHF. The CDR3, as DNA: TGTGCCAGTAGTATAGTGGCAGGGGGCAATCAGCCCCAGCATTTT. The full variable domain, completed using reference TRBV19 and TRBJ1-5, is DGGITQSPKYLFRKEGQNVTLSCEQNLNHDAMYWYRQDPGQGLRLIYYSQIVNDFQKGDIAEGYSVSREKKESFPLTVTSAQKNPTAFYLCASSIVAGGNQPQHFGDGTRLSIL.

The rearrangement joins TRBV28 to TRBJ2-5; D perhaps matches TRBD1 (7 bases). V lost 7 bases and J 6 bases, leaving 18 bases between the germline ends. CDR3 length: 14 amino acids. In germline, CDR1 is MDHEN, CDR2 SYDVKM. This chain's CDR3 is CASIPQGGSQTQYF. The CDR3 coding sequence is TGTGCCAGCATCCCTCAGGGGGGATCCCAGACCCAGTACTTC.

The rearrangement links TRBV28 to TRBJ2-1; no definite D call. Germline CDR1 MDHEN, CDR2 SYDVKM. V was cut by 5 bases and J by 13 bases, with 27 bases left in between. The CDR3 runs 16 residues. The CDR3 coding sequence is TGTGCCAGCAGTCTCGAGGACGATAAGAACCACACGGATCAGTTCTTC. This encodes CASSLEDDKNHTDQFF.

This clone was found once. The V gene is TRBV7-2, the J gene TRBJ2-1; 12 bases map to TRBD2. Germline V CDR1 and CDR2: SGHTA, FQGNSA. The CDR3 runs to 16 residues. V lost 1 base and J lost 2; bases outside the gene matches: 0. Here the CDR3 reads CASSLGLAGAYNEQFF. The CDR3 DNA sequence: TGTGCCAGCAGCTTAGGACTAGCGGGGGCCTACAATGAGCAGTTCTTC.

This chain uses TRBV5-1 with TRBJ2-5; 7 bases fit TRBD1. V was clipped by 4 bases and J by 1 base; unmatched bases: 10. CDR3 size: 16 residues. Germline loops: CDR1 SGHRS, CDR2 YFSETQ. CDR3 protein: CASSPRDSQIQETQYF. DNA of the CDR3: TGCGCCAGCAGCCCGAGGGACAGCCAAATCCAAGAGACCCAGTACTTC.

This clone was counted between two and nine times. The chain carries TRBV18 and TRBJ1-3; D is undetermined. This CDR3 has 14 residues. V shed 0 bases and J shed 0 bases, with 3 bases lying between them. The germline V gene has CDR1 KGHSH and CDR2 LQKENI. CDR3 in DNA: TGTGCCAGCTCACCACCGGGCTCTGGAAACACCATATATTTT. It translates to CASSPPGSGNTIYF.

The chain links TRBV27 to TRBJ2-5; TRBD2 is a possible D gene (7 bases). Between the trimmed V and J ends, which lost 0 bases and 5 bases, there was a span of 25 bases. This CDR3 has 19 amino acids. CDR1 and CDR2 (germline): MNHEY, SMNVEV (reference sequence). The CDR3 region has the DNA TGTGCCAGCAGTTTATCGATAAATGTGGGGGGGGGCCTTCGGGAGACCCAGTACTTC. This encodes CASSLSINVGGGLRETQYF.

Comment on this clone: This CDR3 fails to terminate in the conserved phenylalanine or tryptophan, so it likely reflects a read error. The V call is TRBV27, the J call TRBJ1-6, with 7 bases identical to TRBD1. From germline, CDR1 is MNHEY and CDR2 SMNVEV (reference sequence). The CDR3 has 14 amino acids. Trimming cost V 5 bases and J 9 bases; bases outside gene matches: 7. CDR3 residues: CASSPQGSLSPLHL. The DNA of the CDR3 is TGTGCCAGCAGTCCACAGGGGAGTCTTTCACCCCTCCACCTT.

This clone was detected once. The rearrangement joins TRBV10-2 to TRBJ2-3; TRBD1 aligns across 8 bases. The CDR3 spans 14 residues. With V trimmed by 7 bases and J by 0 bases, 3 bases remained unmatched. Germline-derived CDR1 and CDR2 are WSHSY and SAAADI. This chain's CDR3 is CASTDRGSTDTQYF. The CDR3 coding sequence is TGCGCCAGCACTGACAGGGGTAGCACAGATACGCAGTATTTT.

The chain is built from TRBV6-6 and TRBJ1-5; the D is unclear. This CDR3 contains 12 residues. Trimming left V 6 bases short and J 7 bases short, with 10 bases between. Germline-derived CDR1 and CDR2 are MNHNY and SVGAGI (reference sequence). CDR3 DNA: TGTGCCAGCAGGGGTGAGGGACAGCCCCAGCATTTT. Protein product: CASRGEGQPQHF.

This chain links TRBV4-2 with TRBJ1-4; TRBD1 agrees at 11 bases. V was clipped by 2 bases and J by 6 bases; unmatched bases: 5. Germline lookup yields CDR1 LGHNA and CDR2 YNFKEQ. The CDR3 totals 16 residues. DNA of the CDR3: TGTGCCAGCAGCCAATTCTCGGGACAGGGGGATGAAAAACTGTTTTTT. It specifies CASSQFSGQGDEKLFF.

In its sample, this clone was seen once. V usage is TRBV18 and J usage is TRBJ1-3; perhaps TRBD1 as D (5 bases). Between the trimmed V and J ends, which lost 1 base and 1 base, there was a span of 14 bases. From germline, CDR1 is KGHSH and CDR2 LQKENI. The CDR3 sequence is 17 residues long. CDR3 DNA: TGTGCCAGCTCACCACAAGCAGGGTACACTTCTGGAAACACCATATATTTT. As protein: CASSPQAGYTSGNTIYF.

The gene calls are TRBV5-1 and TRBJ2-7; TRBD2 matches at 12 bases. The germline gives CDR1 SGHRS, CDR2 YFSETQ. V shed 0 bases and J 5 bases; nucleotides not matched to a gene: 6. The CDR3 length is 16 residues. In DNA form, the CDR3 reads TGCGCCAGCAGCTTGGCGACTAGCGGGAGTGTCAACGAGCAGTACTTC. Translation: CASSLATSGSVNEQYF.

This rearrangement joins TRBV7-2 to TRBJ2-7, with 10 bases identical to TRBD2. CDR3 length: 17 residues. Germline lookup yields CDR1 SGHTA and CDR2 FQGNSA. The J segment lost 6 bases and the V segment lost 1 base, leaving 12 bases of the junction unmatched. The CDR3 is CASSLVGSLAGASEQYF. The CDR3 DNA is TGTGCCAGCAGCTTAGTTGGTTCCCTAGCGGGAGCTTCCGAGCAGTACTTC. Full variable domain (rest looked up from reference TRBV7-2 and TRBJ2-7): GAGVSQSPSNKVTEKGKDVELRCDPISGHTALYWYRQSLGQGLEFLIYFQGNSAPDKSGLPSDRFSAERTGGSVSTLTIQRTQQEDSAVYLCASSLVGSLAGASEQYFGPGTRLTVT.

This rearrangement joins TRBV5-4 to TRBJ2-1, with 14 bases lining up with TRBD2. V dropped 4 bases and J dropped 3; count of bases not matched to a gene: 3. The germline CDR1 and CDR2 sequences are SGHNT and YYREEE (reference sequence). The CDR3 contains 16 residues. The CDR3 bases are TGTGCCAGCAGCCCGGGACTAGCGGGAGACTACAATGAGCAGTTCTTC. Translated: CASSPGLAGDYNEQFF. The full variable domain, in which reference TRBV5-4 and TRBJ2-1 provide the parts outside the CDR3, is ETGVTQSPTHLIKTRGQQVTLRCSSQSGHNTVSWYQQALGQGPQFIFQYYREEENGRGNFPPRFSGLQFPNYSSELNVNALELDDSALYLCASSPGLAGDYNEQFFGPGTRLTVL.

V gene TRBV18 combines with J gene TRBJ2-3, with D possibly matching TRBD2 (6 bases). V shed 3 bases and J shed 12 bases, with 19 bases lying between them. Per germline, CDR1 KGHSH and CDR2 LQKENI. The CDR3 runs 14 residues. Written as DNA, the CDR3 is TGTGCCAGCTCACCCAGGGACTCCCCGGTGATTCAGTATTTT. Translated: CASSPRDSPVIQYF.

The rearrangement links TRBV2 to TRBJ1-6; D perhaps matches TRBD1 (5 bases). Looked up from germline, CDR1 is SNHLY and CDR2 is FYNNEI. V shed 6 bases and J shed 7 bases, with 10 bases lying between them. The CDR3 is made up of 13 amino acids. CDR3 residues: CASRPEGNSPLHF. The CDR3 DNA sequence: TGTGCCAGCAGACCCGAGGGGAATTCACCCCTCCACTTT.

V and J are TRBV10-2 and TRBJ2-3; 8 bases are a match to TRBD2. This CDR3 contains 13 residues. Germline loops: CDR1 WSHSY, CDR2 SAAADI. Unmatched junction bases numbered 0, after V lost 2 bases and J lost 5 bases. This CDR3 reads CASSEAGGDTQYF. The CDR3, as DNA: TGCGCCAGCAGTGAGGCGGGGGGAGATACGCAGTATTTT.

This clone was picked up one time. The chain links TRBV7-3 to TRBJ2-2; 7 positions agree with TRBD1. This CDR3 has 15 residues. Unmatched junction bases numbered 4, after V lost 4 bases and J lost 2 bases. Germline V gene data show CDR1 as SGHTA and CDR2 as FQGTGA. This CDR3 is CASSSRQGNTGELFF. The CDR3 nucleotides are TGTGCCAGCAGCTCGCGACAGGGAAACACCGGGGAGCTGTTTTTT.

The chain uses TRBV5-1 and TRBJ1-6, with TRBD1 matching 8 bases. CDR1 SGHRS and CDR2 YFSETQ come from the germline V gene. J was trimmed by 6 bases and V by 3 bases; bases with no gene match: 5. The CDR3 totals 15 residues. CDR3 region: CASSSGTGTNSPLHF. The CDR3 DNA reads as TGCGCCAGCAGCTCAGGGACAGGAACTAATTCACCCCTCCACTTT.

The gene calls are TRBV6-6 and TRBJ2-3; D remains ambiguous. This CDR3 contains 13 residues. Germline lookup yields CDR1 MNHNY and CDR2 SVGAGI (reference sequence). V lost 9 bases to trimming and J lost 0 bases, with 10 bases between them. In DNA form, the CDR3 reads TGTGCCAGTCATCGCGGTAGCACAGATACGCAGTATTTT. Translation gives CASHRGSTDTQYF.

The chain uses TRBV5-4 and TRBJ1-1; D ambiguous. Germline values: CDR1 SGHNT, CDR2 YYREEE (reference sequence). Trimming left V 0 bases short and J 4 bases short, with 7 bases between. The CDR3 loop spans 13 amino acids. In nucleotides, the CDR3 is TGTGCCAGCAGCTTGGACCGGGCCACTGAAGCTTTCTTT. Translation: CASSLDRATEAFF.

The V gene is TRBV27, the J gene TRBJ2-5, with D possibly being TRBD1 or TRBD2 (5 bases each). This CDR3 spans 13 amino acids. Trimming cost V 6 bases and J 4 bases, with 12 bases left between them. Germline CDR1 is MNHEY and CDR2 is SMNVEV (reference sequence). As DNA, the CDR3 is TGTGCCAGCAGCCCCGGGACGGGAGAGACCCAGTACTTC. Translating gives CASSPGTGETQYF.

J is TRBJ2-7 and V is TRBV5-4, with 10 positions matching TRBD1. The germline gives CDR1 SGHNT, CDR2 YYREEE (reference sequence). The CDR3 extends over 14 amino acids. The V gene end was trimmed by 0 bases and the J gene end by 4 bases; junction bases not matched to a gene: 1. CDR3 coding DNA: TGTGCCAGCAGCTTGGAGGGACAGGGGTACGAGCAGTACTTC. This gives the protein CASSLEGQGYEQYF.